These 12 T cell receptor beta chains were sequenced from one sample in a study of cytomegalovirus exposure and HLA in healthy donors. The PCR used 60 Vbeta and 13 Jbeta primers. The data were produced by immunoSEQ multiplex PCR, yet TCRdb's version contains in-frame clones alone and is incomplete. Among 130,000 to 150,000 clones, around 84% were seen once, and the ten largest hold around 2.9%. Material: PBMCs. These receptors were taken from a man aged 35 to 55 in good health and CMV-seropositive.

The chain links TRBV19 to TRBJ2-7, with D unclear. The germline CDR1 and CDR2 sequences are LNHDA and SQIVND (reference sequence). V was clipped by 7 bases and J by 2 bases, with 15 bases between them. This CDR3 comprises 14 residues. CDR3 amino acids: CASTAMMGAYEQYF. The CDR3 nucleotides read TGTGCCAGTACCGCCATGATGGGCGCCTACGAGCAGTACTTC.

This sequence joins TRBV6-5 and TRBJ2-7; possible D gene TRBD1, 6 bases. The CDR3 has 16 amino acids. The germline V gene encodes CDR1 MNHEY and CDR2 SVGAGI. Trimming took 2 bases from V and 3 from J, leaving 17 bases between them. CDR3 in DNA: TGTGCCAGCAGTTACAGGGGACACCTACCGAACTACGAGCAGTACTTC. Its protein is CASSYRGHLPNYEQYF.

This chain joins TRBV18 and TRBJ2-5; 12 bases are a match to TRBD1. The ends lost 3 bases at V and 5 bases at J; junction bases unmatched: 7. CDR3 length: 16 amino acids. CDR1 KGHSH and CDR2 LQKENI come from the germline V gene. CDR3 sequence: CASSPGTGGSRETQYF. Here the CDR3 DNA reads TGTGCCAGCTCACCCGGGACAGGGGGCTCACGGGAGACCCAGTACTTC.

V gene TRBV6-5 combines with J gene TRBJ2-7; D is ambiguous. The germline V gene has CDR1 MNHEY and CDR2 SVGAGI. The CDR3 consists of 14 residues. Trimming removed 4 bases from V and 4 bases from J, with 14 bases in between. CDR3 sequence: CASSSTVTEYEQYF. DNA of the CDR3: TGTGCCAGCAGTTCAACAGTAACAGAGTACGAGCAGTACTTC.

For the CDR3, the DNA is TGCGCCAGCAGAGAAAACGGACTCCGGGACAGCTCCTACAATGAGCAGTTCTTC. Protein sequence: CASRENGLRDSSYNEQFF. This chain uses TRBV10-1 with TRBJ2-1; 7 bases fit TRBD1. V trimming: 6 bases; J trimming: 0 bases; junction bases outside the gene matches: 14. Germline V gene lookup returns CDR1 WNHNN and CDR2 SYGVQD (reference sequence). The CDR3 spans 18 residues.

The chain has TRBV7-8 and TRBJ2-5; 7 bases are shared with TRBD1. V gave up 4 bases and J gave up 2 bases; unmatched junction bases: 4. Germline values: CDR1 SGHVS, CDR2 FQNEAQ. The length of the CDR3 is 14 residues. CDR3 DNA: TGTGCCAGCAGCTCGACAGGGCGGCAAGAGACCCAGTACTTC. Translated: CASSSTGRQETQYF.

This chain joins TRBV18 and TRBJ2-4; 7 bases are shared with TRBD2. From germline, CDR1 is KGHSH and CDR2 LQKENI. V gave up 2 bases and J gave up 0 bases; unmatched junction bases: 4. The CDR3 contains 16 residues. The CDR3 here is CASSPSGGLAKNIQYF. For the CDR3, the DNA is TGTGCCAGCTCACCATCGGGGGGACTAGCCAAAAACATTCAGTACTTC.

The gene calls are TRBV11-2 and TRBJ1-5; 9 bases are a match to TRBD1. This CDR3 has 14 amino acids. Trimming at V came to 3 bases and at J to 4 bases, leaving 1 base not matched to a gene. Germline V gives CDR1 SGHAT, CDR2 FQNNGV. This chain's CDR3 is CASSFGQGNQPQHF. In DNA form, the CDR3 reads TGTGCCAGCAGCTTCGGACAGGGGAATCAGCCCCAGCATTTT.

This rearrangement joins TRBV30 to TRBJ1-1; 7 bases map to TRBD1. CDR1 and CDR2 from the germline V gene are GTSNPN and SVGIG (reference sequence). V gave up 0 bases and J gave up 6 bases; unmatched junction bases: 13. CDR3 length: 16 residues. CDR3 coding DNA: TGTGCCTGGAGTGTAAAAGGGAAGACAGGGTCGGCTGAAGCTTTCTTT. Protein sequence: CAWSVKGKTGSAEAFF.

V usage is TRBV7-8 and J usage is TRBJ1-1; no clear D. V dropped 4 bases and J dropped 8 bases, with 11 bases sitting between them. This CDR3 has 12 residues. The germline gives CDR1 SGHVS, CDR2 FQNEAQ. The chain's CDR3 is CASSSRAGEAFF. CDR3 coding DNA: TGTGCCAGCAGCTCCCGGGCGGGAGAAGCTTTCTTT.

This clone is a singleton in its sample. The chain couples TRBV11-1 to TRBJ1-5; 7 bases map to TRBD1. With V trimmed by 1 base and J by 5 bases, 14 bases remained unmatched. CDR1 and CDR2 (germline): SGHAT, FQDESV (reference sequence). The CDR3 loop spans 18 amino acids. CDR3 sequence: CASSLGGPPDRVYQPQHF. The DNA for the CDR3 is TGTGCCAGCAGCTTAGGAGGCCCGCCCGACAGGGTCTATCAGCCCCAGCATTTT.

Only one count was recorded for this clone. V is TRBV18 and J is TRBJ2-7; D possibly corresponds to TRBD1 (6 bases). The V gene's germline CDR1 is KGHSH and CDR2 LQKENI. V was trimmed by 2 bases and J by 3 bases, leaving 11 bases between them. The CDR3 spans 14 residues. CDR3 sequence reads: CASSPSQGHYEQYF. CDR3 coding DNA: TGTGCCAGCTCACCAAGTCAGGGGCACTACGAGCAGTACTTC.